This TCR beta chain was profiled in a study of cytomegalovirus exposure and HLA in healthy donors. The primer mix had 60 Vbeta and 13 Jbeta primers. Here immunoSEQ multiplex PCR was the method, and the copy in TCRdb shows in-frame clones only, minus some. The sample carries about 140,000 clones, more than 60% recorded once. J was trimmed by 4 bases and V by 5 bases; bases with no gene match: 6. Looked up from germline, CDR1 is MNHNY and CDR2 is SVGAGI (reference sequence). This CDR3 spans 14 amino acids. This chain uses TRBV6-6 with TRBJ2-7; 9 bases align to TRBD1. The sequenced material came from PBMCs. The clonotype originates from a female donor in good health and CMV-seronegative. In nucleotides, the CDR3 is TGTGCCAGCAGTACAGGGACAGGGTTGTACGAGCAGTACTTC. It codes for CASSTGTGLYEQYF.